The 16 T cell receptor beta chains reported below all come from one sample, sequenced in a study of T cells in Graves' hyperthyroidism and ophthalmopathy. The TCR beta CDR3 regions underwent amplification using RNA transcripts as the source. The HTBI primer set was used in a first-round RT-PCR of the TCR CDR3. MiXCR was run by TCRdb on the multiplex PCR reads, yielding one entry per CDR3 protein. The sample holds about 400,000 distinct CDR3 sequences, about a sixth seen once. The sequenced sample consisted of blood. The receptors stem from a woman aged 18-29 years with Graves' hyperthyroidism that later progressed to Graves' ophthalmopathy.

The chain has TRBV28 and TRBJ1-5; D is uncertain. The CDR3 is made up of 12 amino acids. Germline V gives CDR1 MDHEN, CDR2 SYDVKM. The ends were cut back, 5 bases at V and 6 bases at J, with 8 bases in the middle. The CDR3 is CASSLLLQPQHF. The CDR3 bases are TGTGCCAGCAGTCTTCTACTTCAGCCCCAGCATTTT.

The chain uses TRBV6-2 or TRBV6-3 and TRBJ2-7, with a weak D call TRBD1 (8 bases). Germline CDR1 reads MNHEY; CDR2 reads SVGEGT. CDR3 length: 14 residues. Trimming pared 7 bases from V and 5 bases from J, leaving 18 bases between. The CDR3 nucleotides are TGTGCCAGCAAGATGACAGGGGCGGGAGACGAGCAGTACTTC. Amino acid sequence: CASKMTGAGDEQYF.

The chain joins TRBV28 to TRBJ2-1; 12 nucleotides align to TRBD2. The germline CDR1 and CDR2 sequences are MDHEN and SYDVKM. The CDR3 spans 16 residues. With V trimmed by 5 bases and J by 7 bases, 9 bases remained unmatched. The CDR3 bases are TGTGCCAGCAGTCCAGCTAGCGGGAGGGAGAGGAATGAGCAGTTCTTC. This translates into CASSPASGRERNEQFF.

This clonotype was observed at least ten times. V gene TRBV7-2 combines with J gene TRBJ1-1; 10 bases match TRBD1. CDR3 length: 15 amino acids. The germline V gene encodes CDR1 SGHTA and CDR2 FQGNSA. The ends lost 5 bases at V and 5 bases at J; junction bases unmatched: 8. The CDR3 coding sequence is TGTGCCAGCAGCAATAGGACAGGGGGGAGGACTGAAGCTTTCTTT. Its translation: CASSNRTGGRTEAFF.

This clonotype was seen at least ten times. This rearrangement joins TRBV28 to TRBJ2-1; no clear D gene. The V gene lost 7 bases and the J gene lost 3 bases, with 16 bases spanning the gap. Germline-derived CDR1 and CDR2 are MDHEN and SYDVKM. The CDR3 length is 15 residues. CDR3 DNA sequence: TGTGCCAGCACCCCCGGTTACACGGTCTACAATGAGCAGTTCTTC. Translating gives CASTPGYTVYNEQFF.

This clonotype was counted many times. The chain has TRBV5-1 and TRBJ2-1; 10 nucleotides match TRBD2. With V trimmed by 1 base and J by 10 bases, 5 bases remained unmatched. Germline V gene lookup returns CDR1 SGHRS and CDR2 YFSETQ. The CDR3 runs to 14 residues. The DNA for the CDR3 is TGCGCCAGCAGCTTGAATAGCGGGAGGTACGAGCAGTTCTTC. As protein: CASSLNSGRYEQFF.

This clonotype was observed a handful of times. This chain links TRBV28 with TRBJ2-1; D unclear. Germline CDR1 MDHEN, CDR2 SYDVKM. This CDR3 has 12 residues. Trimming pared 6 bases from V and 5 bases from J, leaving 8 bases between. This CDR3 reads CASSTTNNEQFF. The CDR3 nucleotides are TGTGCCAGCAGCACCACCAACAATGAGCAGTTCTTC.

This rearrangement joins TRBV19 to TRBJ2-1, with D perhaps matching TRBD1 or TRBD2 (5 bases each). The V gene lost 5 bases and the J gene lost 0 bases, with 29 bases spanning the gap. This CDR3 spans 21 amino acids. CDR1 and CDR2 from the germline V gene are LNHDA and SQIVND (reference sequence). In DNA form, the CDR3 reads TGTGCCAGTAGTGGCAGGGTCACCCGACTATCGACAACGAGCTCCTACAATGAGCAGTTCTTC. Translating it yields CASSGRVTRLSTTSSYNEQFF.

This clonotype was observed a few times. CDR3 in amino acids: CASSYSSGSGELFF. The CDR3 DNA follows: TGTGCCAGCAGTTACTCGTCAGGGTCCGGGGAGCTGTTTTTT. The chain is built from TRBV6-6 and TRBJ2-2; maybe TRBD1 (5 bases). Looked up from germline, CDR1 is MNHNY and CDR2 is SVGAGI (reference sequence). The CDR3 runs to 14 residues. V lost 0 bases and J lost 6, with 8 bases in between.

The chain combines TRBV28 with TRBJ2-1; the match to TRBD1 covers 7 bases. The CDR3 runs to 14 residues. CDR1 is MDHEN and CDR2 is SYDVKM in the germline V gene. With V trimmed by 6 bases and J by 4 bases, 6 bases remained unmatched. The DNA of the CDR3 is TGTGCCAGCAGCACAGGGGACAGTTACAATGAGCAGTTCTTC. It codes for CASSTGDSYNEQFF.

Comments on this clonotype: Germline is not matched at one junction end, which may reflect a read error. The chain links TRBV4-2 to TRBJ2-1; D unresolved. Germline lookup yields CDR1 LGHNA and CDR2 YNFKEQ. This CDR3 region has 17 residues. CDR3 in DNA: TGTGTCAGCAGCCCTGACCTTTGGGGTTCCCGCTACAATGAGCAGTTCTTC. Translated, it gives CVSSPDLWGSRYNEQFF.

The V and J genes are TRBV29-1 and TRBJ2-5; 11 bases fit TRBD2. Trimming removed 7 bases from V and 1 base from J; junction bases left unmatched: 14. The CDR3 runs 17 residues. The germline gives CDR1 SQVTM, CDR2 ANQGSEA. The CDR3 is CSAGNSGTSGSQETQYF. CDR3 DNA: TGCAGCGCCGGAAACTCCGGGACTAGCGGTTCCCAAGAGACCCAGTACTTC.

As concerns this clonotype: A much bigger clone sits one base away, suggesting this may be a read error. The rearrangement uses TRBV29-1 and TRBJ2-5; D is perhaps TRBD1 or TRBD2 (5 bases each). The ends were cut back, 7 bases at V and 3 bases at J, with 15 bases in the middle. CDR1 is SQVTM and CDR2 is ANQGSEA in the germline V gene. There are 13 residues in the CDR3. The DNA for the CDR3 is TGCAGCGACACGGTAGTGGGGGAAGAGACCCAGTACTTC. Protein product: CSDTVVGEETQYF.

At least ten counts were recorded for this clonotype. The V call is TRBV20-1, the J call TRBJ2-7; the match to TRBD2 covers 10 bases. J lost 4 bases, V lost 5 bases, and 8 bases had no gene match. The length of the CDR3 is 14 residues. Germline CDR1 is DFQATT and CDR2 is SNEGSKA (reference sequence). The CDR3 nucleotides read TGCAGTGCTGATGGACTAGCGGTGGGGTACGAGCAGTACTTC. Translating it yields CSADGLAVGYEQYF.

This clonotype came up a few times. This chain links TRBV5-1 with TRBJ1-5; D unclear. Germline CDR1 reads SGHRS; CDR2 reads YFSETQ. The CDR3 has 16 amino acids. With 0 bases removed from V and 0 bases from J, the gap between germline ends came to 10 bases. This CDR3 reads CASSLGAVDSNQPQHF. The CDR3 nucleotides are TGCGCCAGCAGCTTGGGGGCAGTTGATAGCAATCAGCCCCAGCATTTT.

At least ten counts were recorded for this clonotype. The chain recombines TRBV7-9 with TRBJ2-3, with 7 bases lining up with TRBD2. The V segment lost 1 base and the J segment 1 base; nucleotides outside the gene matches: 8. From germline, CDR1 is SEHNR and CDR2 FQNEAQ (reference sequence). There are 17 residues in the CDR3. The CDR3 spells CASSLGLAALGTDTQYF. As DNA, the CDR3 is TGTGCCAGCAGCTTAGGCCTAGCGGCCCTTGGCACAGATACGCAGTATTTT.